These T cell receptor beta chains were read from a single sample in a study of blood T cell repertoires in COVID-19. Sequenced by immunoSEQ multiplex PCR; TCRdb stores in-frame clones only, minus some. The table lists under 200,000 clones, less than 85% of them singletons. What was sequenced was PBMCs or T cells enriched from blood (not recorded which). These receptors originate from a woman in her sixties or seventies with acute COVID-19. Both conserved end residues are part of each CDR3. Each record gives: D gene, J gene, clone size, V gene, CDR3 protein, CDR3 DNA. A D gene is named only where the DNA matches it firmly. Rows may omit the clone size; those that give it use once, few, many or a size class.

. TRBJ1-2 . TRBV6-5 CASSTRQDLNYGYTF TGTGCCAGCAGTACCCGACAGGACCTTAACTATGGCTACACCTTC
. TRBJ1-2 . TRBV5-6 CASSLALTDISGYTF TGTGCCAGCAGCTTAGCGCTGACAGACATATCTGGCTACACCTTC
. TRBJ1-3 . TRBV5-1 CASSLVGEGNTIYF TGCGCCAGCAGCTTGGTCGGGGAAGGGAACACCATATATTTT
. TRBJ1-2 . TRBV20-1 CSAAANYGYTF TGCAGTGCTGCAGCTAACTATGGCTACACCTTC
. TRBJ1-1 . TRBV6-5 CASSYGGLNTEAFF TGTGCCAGCAGTTACGGCGGATTGAACACTGAAGCTTTCTTT
TRBD1 TRBJ1-4 . TRBV11-2 CASSLDGTGDEKLFF TGTGCCAGCAGCTTAGATGGGACAGGGGATGAAAAACTGTTTTTT
TRBD1 TRBJ1-4 . TRBV4-1 CASSPGGIYEKLFF TGCGCCAGCAGCCCAGGGGGGATTTATGAAAAACTGTTTTTT
TRBD1 TRBJ1-3 once TRBV4-3 CASSQGNRGAGNTIYF TGCGCCAGCAGCCAAGGCAACAGGGGAGCTGGAAACACCATATATTTT
TRBD2 TRBJ2-5 . TRBV7-2 CASSRTSGGVQETQYF TGTGCCAGCAGCAGGACTAGCGGGGGGGTACAAGAGACCCAGTACTTC
. TRBJ2-5 once TRBV5-4 CASSSQQGETQYF TGTGCCAGCAGCTCCCAACAGGGTGAGACCCAGTACTTC
. TRBJ1-5 . TRBV7-8 CASSLGETTPQHF TGTGCCAGCAGCTTAGGAGAGACGACTCCCCAGCATTTT
TRBD1 TRBJ1-1 . TRBV6-2/TRBV6-3 CASSYSGTGRTEAFF TGTGCCAGCAGTTACTCTGGGACAGGGAGGACTGAAGCTTTCTTT
. TRBJ1-2 . TRBV6-2/TRBV6-3 CASSAAVYYGYTF TGTGCCAGCAGTGCGGCAGTATACTATGGCTACACCTTC
. TRBJ1-1 . TRBV6-5 CASSYSNRNTEAFF TGTGCCAGCAGTTACTCGAACAGAAACACTGAAGCTTTCTTT
TRBD1 TRBJ1-6 . TRBV2 CASRDRGLSSPLHF TGTGCCAGCAGAGACAGGGGCTTAAGTTCACCCCTCCACTTT
. TRBJ1-2 . TRBV5-8 CASTDRRGSYGYTF TGTGCCAGCACCGATAGGAGGGGCTCTTATGGCTACACCTTC
. TRBJ1-5 large TRBV12-5 CASGPGGSASNPALQPQHF TGTGCTAGTGGCCCCGGGGGGAGCGCTTCAAACCCTGCCCTACAGCCCCAGCATTTT
. TRBJ1-6 . TRBV6-5 CASSYGAREGSPLHF TGTGCCAGCAGTTACGGAGCCAGGGAGGGTTCACCCCTCCACTTT
. TRBJ1-2 . TRBV12-3/TRBV12-4 CASRDSTYGYTF TGTGCCAGCAGGGACAGCACCTATGGCTACACCTTC
TRBD2 TRBJ2-1 . TRBV6-2/TRBV6-3 CASSFRLAGTYNEQFF TGTGCCAGCAGTTTTCGACTAGCGGGGACCTACAATGAGCAGTTCTTC
TRBD1 TRBJ1-6 . TRBV28 CASSLSRQGESF TGTGCCAGCAGTTTATCCAGACAGGGGGAATCCTTT
. TRBJ2-2 . TRBV7-2 CASSPRSTGELFF TGTGCCAGCAGCCCCCGTTCTACCGGGGAGCTGTTTTTT
TRBD2 TRBJ2-1 . TRBV5-8 CASFQYSGTYNEQFF TGTGCCAGCTTCCAATATAGCGGGACCTACAATGAGCAGTTCTTC
TRBD1 TRBJ1-4 . TRBV18 CASSPRGGNDEKLFF TGTGCCAGCTCACCGCGAGGGGGCAACGATGAAAAACTGTTTTTT
. TRBJ2-3 . TRBV9 CASSVFPGTADTQYF TGTGCCAGCAGCGTATTCCCGGGAACGGCAGATACGCAGTATTTT
. TRBJ1-5 few TRBV28 CASSLFSDSNQPQHF TGTGCCAGCAGTTTATTCTCAGATAGCAATCAGCCCCAGCATTTT
TRBD1 TRBJ1-5 few TRBV12-3/TRBV12-4 CASSKTGNQPQHF TGTGCCAGCAGCAAGACAGGGAATCAGCCCCAGCATTTT
TRBD1 TRBJ1-5 . TRBV6-2/TRBV6-3 CASSPRGPGQGPNQPQHF TGTGCCAGCAGCCCTAGGGGTCCGGGACAGGGGCCCAATCAGCCCCAGCATTTT
. TRBJ2-2 . TRBV5-4 CASSFRTTGELFF TGTGCCAGCAGCTTCCGCACTACCGGGGAGCTGTTTTTT
. TRBJ2-1 . TRBV11-2 CASSDPGQRNEQFF TGTGCCAGCAGCGACCCGGGACAAAGGAATGAGCAGTTCTTC
. TRBJ1-1 once TRBV19 CASSRSGRLNTEAFF TGTGCCAGTAGTAGGTCAGGGCGCCTGAACACTGAAGCTTTCTTT
TRBD1 TRBJ1-5 . TRBV24-1 CATRDREYQPQHF TGTGCCACCAGAGACAGGGAGTATCAGCCCCAGCATTTT
. TRBJ1-2 . TRBV12-3/TRBV12-4 CASSLVPGYTF TGTGCCAGCAGTTTAGTTCCAGGCTACACCTTC
TRBD1 TRBJ1-4 few TRBV19 CASNKGQLNEKLFF TGTGCCAGTAATAAGGGACAGCTTAATGAAAAACTGTTTTTT
. TRBJ1-1 . TRBV7-9 CASSLTGSNTEAFF TGTGCCAGCAGCTTAACGGGGTCGAACACTGAAGCTTTCTTT
TRBD1 TRBJ1-5 . TRBV29-1 CSVGTGFSNQPQHF TGCAGCGTCGGGACAGGTTTTAGCAATCAGCCCCAGCATTTT
TRBD1 TRBJ2-7 . TRBV7-8 CASSPSGQGFLF TGTGCCAGCAGCCCCTCCGGACAGGGGTTCCTTTTC
. TRBJ1-2 . TRBV5-8 CASSPPGGYTF TGTGCCAGCAGCCCGCCGGGTGGCTACACCTTC
. TRBJ2-5 . TRBV29-1 CSVEKEQETQYF TGCAGCGTTGAAAAGGAGCAAGAGACCCAGTACTTC
. TRBJ1-4 . TRBV28 CASSPPQGAERGSNEKLFF TGTGCCAGCAGTCCCCCCCAAGGGGCCGAGCGGGGTTCTAATGAAAAACTGTTTTTT
TRBD1 TRBJ2-7 once TRBV18 CASSSTGGGPYEQYF TGTGCCAGCTCAAGCACAGGGGGCGGCCCCTACGAGCAGTACTTC
TRBD1 TRBJ1-5 once TRBV30 CAWSLGTDNQPQHF TGTGCCTGGAGTCTAGGGACAGATAATCAGCCCCAGCATTTT
. TRBJ2-5 . TRBV10-3 CAISAEGGAETQYF TGTGCCATCAGTGCGGAAGGGGGAGCCGAGACCCAGTACTTC
. TRBJ1-1 once TRBV19 CASKGGLGSRNTEAFF TGTGCCAGTAAAGGGGGTTTGGGCAGTCGGAACACTGAAGCTTTCTTT
. TRBJ1-1 . TRBV10-1 CASSAIMNTEAFF TGCGCCAGCAGCGCTATAATGAACACTGAAGCTTTCTTT
TRBD1 TRBJ1-2 . TRBV18 CASSPQGAGLLAIGGYTF TGTGCCAGCTCACCGCAGGGGGCTGGTCTTCTGGCTATCGGTGGCTACACCTTC
TRBD2 TRBJ2-3 . TRBV7-2 CASIGGRLLLDTQYF TGTGCCAGCATTGGCGGGAGGTTGCTTTTGGATACGCAGTATTTT
. TRBJ2-2 . TRBV5-1 CASSVGSNTGELFF TGCGCCAGCAGCGTGGGTTCTAACACCGGGGAGCTGTTTTTT
. TRBJ1-6 . TRBV4-3 CASSQDPRTALHF TGCGCCAGCAGCCAAGATCCTCGTACGGCCCTCCACTTT